This TCR beta chain is from a study of blood T cell repertoires in COVID-19. For the study at large: The analysed material was cDNA or gDNA that came from T cells, B-cell-depleted T cells, or PBMCs.

The germline V and J ends were trimmed by 5 bases and 2 bases, with 12 bases remaining between them. CDR1 is SGHTA and CDR2 is FQGNSA in the germline V gene. The CDR3 spans 14 residues. In the original analysis: Estimation of nucleated cell counts relied on the amplification of reference gene primers. Profiling relied on immunoSEQ multiplex PCR, and the TCRdb table lists in-frame clones only, not all of them. V and J calls and clone size follow that table, whereas D and trimming were derived from the DNA. The sample yields some 230,000 clones, 84% seen once. Sequencing used peripheral blood. The chain is built from TRBV7-2 and TRBJ1-2; weak D call: TRBD1 (6 bases). This receptor was obtained from a woman aged 55 to 70 with acute or convalescent COVID-19. The DNA for the CDR3 is TGTGCCAGCAGCCCATCACAGGGAAACTATGGCTACACCTTC. This sequence encodes CASSPSQGNYGYTF. The full variable domain, with the rest looked up from reference TRBV7-2 and TRBJ1-2, is GAGVSQSPSNKVTEKGKDVELRCDPISGHTALYWYRQSLGQGLEFLIYFQGNSAPDKSGLPSDRFSAERTGGSVSTLTIQRTQQEDSAVYLCASSPSQGNYGYTFGSGTRLTVV.